These T cell receptor beta chains were read from a single sample in a study of blood T cell repertoires in COVID-19. Sequencing used immunoSEQ multiplex PCR; TCRdb keeps in-frame clones, though not all of them. The sample lists around 70,000 clones; about 89% were seen once. Material: peripheral blood. Source of these receptors: a man aged 50 or older with COVID-19, enrolled during active disease. Each CDR3 is given with its conserved first and last residue.

cdr3_length j_call v_call cdr3_aa
14 TRBJ1-5 TRBV5-1 CASSFDGESQPQHF
15 TRBJ2-3 TRBV5-4 CASRAPGQGPDTQYF
15 TRBJ2-2 TRBV5-1 CASSLRQENTGELFF
15 TRBJ2-3 TRBV5-1 CASSLTDSGPDTQYF
13 TRBJ1-1 TRBV11-2 CASSDRENTEAFF
14 TRBJ1-2 TRBV5-6 CASSFGGPNYGYTF
14 TRBJ1-2 TRBV5-4 CASSSTQGTYGYTF
13 TRBJ1-2 TRBV28 CASSPGLNYGYTF
16 TRBJ2-7 TRBV7-9 CASTKWEDRGRREQYF
13 TRBJ1-6 TRBV5-1 CASRGALGSPLHF
13 TRBJ2-1 TRBV5-1 CASSLGEPNEQFF
14 TRBJ2-7 TRBV7-2 CASSLMGQTYEQYF
13 TRBJ2-1 TRBV6-6 CASEASGNNEQFF
15 TRBJ2-3 TRBV6-5 CASRTSGRSTDTQYF
14 TRBJ2-7 TRBV3-1/TRBV3-2 CASSQGTGLYEQYF
16 TRBJ2-2 TRBV7-2 CASSVQAGGPAGELFF
14 TRBJ1-2 TRBV7-8 CASRLIRGRYGYTF
13 TRBJ2-5 TRBV11-2 CASSRGAQETQYF
13 TRBJ2-5 TRBV2 CANAGQYQETQYF
13 TRBJ2-1 TRBV7-9 CASSSWERDEQFF
12 TRBJ1-2 TRBV2 CAGTGNLYGYTF
16 TRBJ1-5 TRBV6-2/TRBV6-3 CASSYSGARGGQPQHF